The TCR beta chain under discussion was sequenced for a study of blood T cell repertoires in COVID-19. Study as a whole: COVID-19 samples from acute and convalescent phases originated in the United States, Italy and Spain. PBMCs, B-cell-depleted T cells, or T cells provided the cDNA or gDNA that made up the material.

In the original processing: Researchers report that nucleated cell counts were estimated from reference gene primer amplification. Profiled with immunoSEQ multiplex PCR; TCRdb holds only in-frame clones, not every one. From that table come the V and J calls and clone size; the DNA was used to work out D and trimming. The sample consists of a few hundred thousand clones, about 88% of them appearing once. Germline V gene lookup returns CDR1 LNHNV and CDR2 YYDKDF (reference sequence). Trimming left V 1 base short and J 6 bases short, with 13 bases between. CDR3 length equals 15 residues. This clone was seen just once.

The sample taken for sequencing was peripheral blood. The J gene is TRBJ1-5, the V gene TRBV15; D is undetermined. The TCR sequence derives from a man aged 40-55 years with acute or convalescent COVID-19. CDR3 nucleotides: TGTGCCACCAGCAGAGCCACCGGGTTCGGTCAGCCCCAGCATTTT. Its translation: CATSRATGFGQPQHF.